The 27 T cell receptor beta chains in this list originate from one sample, sequenced in a study of blood T cell repertoires in COVID-19. The repertoire was sequenced with immunoSEQ multiplex PCR; TCRdb's copy has only in-frame clones and lacks some. Of tens of thousands of clones listed, around nine tenths are singletons. The sequenced sample consisted of peripheral blood. These TCRs come from a human donor in a cohort sampled during active COVID-19.

This chain links TRBV6-1 with TRBJ2-3; tentative D call: TRBD2 (6 bases). Germline CDR1 reads MNHNS; CDR2 reads SASEGT. Trimming took off 2 bases at V and 7 bases at J, with 19 bases between the two ends. This CDR3 is built from 16 residues. The CDR3 nucleotides are TGTGCCAGCAGTGAATACGTTAGCGGAGGGGCGTATACGCAGTATTTT. This sequence encodes CASSEYVSGGAYTQYF.

Concerning this clone: Other DNA sequences within the sample encode an identical CDR3. The V call is TRBV11-2, the J call TRBJ1-1; 7 positions match TRBD1. There are 13 residues in the CDR3. Germline V gives CDR1 SGHAT, CDR2 FQNNGV. Trimming took 2 bases from V and 3 from J; bases not matched to a gene: 0. This CDR3 reads CASSLTGDTEAFF. CDR3 nucleotide sequence: TGTGCCAGCAGCTTAACAGGGGACACTGAAGCTTTCTTT.

The V call is TRBV7-8, the J call TRBJ2-7; perhaps TRBD1 as D (6 bases). V shed 5 bases and J shed 8 bases, with 16 bases lying between them. The CDR3 consists of 13 residues. CDR1 SGHVS and CDR2 FQNEAQ come from the germline V gene. CDR3 coding DNA: TGTGCCAGCAGCACAAACCGGGACACGCAGCAGTACGTC. Its protein product is CASSTNRDTQQYV.

The chain joins TRBV28 to TRBJ2-2, with 8 bases fitting TRBD1. The CDR3 extends over 14 amino acids. Germline assignment: CDR1 MDHEN and CDR2 SYDVKM. V lost 4 bases and J lost 4; bases outside the gene matches: 2. CDR3 loop: CASSSGQATGELFF. The CDR3, as DNA: TGTGCCAGCAGTTCGGGACAGGCCACCGGGGAGCTGTTTTTT.

The rearrangement links TRBV28 to TRBJ2-3, with D possibly TRBD2 on 5 matching bases. Germline loops: CDR1 MDHEN, CDR2 SYDVKM. CDR3 length equals 13 residues. Trimming shortened V by 1 base and J by 6 bases, and 8 bases separated the two germline ends. The CDR3 nucleotides read TGTGCCAGCAGTTTATTCAGGAGGGATACGCAGTATTTT. Its translation is CASSLFRRDTQYF. The full variable domain, rest sourced from reference TRBV28 and TRBJ2-3, is DVKVTQSSRYLVKRTGEKVFLECVQDMDHENMFWYRQDPGLGLRLIYFSYDVKMKEKGDIPEGYSVSREKKERFSLILESASTNQTSMYLCASSLFRRDTQYFGPGTRLTVL.

The chain combines TRBV10-2 with TRBJ1-2; possible D gene TRBD1, 6 bases. Germline CDR1 reads WSHSY; CDR2 reads SAAADI. This CDR3 spans 13 amino acids. Trimming shortened V by 5 bases and J by 4 bases, and 11 bases separated the two germline ends. CDR3 loop: CASSPGVGYGYTF. In DNA form, the CDR3 reads TGCGCCAGCAGTCCAGGGGTCGGCTATGGCTACACCTTC.

The chain has TRBV5-6 and TRBJ1-5; 7 bases map to TRBD1. V trimming: 4 bases; J trimming: 4 bases; junction bases outside the gene matches: 8. CDR1 is SGHDT and CDR2 is YYEEEE in the germline V gene. The CDR3 loop spans 15 amino acids. CDR3 bases: TGTGCCAGCAGCGTGGGCAGGGGGATAAATCAGCCCCAGCATTTT. Protein: CASSVGRGINQPQHF.

This clone was detected only once. This chain connects TRBV7-9 to TRBJ2-3; 8 bases fit TRBD2. CDR1 and CDR2 from the germline V gene are SEHNR and FQNEAQ (reference sequence). Germline trimming cut 7 bases from V and 4 bases from J; bases unmatched to any gene: 16. This CDR3 region has 17 residues. CDR3 residues: CASTPFKAGVVADTQYF. For the CDR3, the DNA is TGTGCCAGCACCCCTTTTAAAGCGGGAGTGGTGGCAGATACGCAGTATTTT.

The rearrangement joins TRBV9 to TRBJ2-3, with D unclear. This CDR3 has 15 amino acids. V lost 5 bases, J lost 6 bases, and 19 bases lay in between. Germline V CDR1 and CDR2: SGDLS, YYNGEE. The CDR3 sequence: CASSDTLTQQDTQYF. The CDR3 DNA is TGTGCCAGCAGTGATACCCTGACACAACAGGATACGCAGTATTTT.

V usage is TRBV27 and J usage is TRBJ2-7; D is possibly TRBD1 (5 bases). Germline lookup yields CDR1 MNHEY and CDR2 SMNVEV (reference sequence). The CDR3 spans 16 residues. The V end lost 5 bases, the J end lost 0 bases, and 17 bases lay between the germline ends. The CDR3 loop reads CASSMTPTAISYEQYF. In DNA form, the CDR3 reads TGTGCCAGCAGTATGACCCCGACAGCTATCTCCTACGAGCAGTACTTC.

The rearrangement uses TRBV27 and TRBJ2-7; the D gene is possibly TRBD1 (6 bases). The V end lost 3 bases, the J end lost 6 bases, and 12 bases lay between the germline ends. CDR3 length: 13 amino acids. CDR1 and CDR2 from the germline V gene are MNHEY and SMNVEV (reference sequence). In DNA, the CDR3 is TGTGCCAGCAGTTTTAACAGGGTAAGCGAGCAGTACTTC. It is translated as CASSFNRVSEQYF.

This clone was seen just once. The chain joins TRBV30 to TRBJ2-7; a possible D gene is TRBD1 (6 bases). CDR1 is GTSNPN and CDR2 is SVGIG in the germline V gene (reference sequence). V was cut by 0 bases and J by 3 bases, with 9 bases left in between. CDR3 length: 13 amino acids. The CDR3 reads CAWSVGGVYEQYV. DNA for the CDR3: TGTGCCTGGAGTGTAGGGGGAGTCTACGAGCAGTACGTC.

The V call is TRBV24-1, the J call TRBJ2-5; the D gene is possibly TRBD1 (5 bases). Germline V CDR1 and CDR2: KGHDR, SFDVKD. V dropped 3 bases and J dropped 3 bases, with 22 bases sitting between them. This CDR3 region has 18 residues. CDR3 sequence (DNA): TGTGCCACCAGTGATCCGAGCCCCCCAGGGTCCACAAAAGAGACCCAGTACTTC. Its protein is CATSDPSPPGSTKETQYF.

The chain couples TRBV5-1 to TRBJ2-2; TRBD2 agrees at 11 bases. Trimming removed 4 bases from V and 6 bases from J; junction bases left unmatched: 8. The germline CDR1 and CDR2 sequences are SGHRS and YFSETQ. CDR3 length: 16 residues. CDR3 loop: CASSQLAGGPSGELFF. The CDR3 nucleotides are TGCGCCAGCAGCCAATTAGCGGGAGGGCCTTCCGGGGAGCTGTTTTTT. Looking up the rest from reference TRBV5-1 and TRBJ2-2 gives the full variable domain: KAGVTQTPRYLIKTRGQQVTLSCSPISGHRSVSWYQQTPGQGLQFLFEYFSETQRNKGNFPGRFSGRQFSNSRSEMNVSTLELGDSALYLCASSQLAGGPSGELFFGEGSRLTVL.

The chain employs TRBV7-9 and TRBJ2-7; 7 bases map to TRBD1. This CDR3 spans 12 amino acids. Trimming cost V 5 bases and J 2 bases; bases outside gene matches: 0. Per the germline V gene, CDR1 is SEHNR and CDR2 is FQNEAQ (reference sequence). Here the CDR3 DNA reads TGTGCCAGCAGCGGACAGGCCTACGAGCAGTACTTC. Amino acids: CASSGQAYEQYF.

The rearrangement links TRBV11-2 to TRBJ2-7, with TRBD2 matching over 9 bases. V shed 5 bases and J 2 bases; nucleotides not matched to a gene: 7. The germline V gene has CDR1 SGHAT and CDR2 FQNNGV. The CDR3 length is 15 residues. As DNA, the CDR3 is TGTGCCAGCAGCAAAAGGACTAGCGCTACCTACGAGCAGTACTTC. This encodes CASSKRTSATYEQYF.

This clone was detected only a few times. V usage is TRBV5-1 and J usage is TRBJ2-3; 7 bases fit TRBD1. V dropped 3 bases and J dropped 2; count of bases not matched to a gene: 9. Germline CDR1 SGHRS, CDR2 YFSETQ. This CDR3 has 16 amino acids. CDR3 nucleotide sequence: TGCGCCAGCAGCTCTGGACAGGTCGCCACCACAGATACGCAGTATTTT. It translates to CASSSGQVATTDTQYF.

This clone was recorded only once. The chain has TRBV5-5 and TRBJ2-1; possibly TRBD1 for D (5 bases). Germline-derived CDR1 and CDR2 are SGHKS and YYEKEE (reference sequence). The length of the CDR3 is 15 residues. V lost 0 bases and J lost 5, with 12 bases in between. Here the CDR3 DNA reads TGTGCCAGCAGCTTGGGGGGCACCGGAAACAATGAGCAGTTCTTC. Amino acid sequence: CASSLGGTGNNEQFF. The complete variable domain, with remaining parts taken from reference TRBV5-5 and TRBJ2-1, reads DAGVTQSPTHLIKTRGQQVTLRCSPISGHKSVSWYQQVLGQGPQFIFQYYEKEERGRGNFPDRFSARQFPNYSSELNVNALLLGDSALYLCASSLGGTGNNEQFFGPGTRLTVL.

The chain recombines TRBV10-3 with TRBJ2-6, with D possibly TRBD1 on 6 matching bases. V lost 5 bases and J lost 4, with 15 bases in between. Germline values: CDR1 ENHRY, CDR2 SYGVKD. The CDR3 has 16 amino acids. This CDR3 reads CAISLPQGPGANVLTF. CDR3 bases: TGTGCCATCAGTTTACCACAGGGCCCAGGGGCCAACGTCCTGACTTTC.

This clone was counted once. The rearrangement links TRBV18 to TRBJ2-6; 9 bases align to TRBD1. Germline CDR1 reads KGHSH; CDR2 reads LQKENI. The CDR3 is made up of 16 amino acids. The trim removed 5 bases at V and 4 bases at J, leaving 6 bases unmatched. CDR3 sequence: CASSSQGAQGANVLTF. CDR3 DNA sequence: TGTGCCAGCTCATCACAGGGGGCCCAGGGGGCCAACGTCCTGACTTTC.

V usage is TRBV27 and J usage is TRBJ2-1, with 10 bases fitting TRBD2. J lost 7 bases, V lost 4 bases, and 4 bases had no gene match. The V gene's germline CDR1 is MNHEY and CDR2 SMNVEV (reference sequence). The CDR3 contains 14 residues. The CDR3 here is CASSSGLALNEQFF. The CDR3 DNA follows: TGTGCCAGCAGTTCGGGACTAGCGTTAAATGAGCAGTTCTTC.

This rearrangement joins TRBV27 to TRBJ2-1; 9 nucleotides align to TRBD2. The germline gives CDR1 MNHEY, CDR2 SMNVEV (reference sequence). CDR3 length equals 14 residues. J was trimmed by 9 bases and V by 10 bases; bases with no gene match: 13. The CDR3 DNA reads as TGTGCCACCCTAGCCGGGACTAGCTCAGGTGAGCAGTTCTTC. Its protein product is CATLAGTSSGEQFF.

This sequence joins TRBV2 and TRBJ1-6, with no clear D. Trimming shortened V by 8 bases and J by 9 bases, and 20 bases separated the two germline ends. From germline, CDR1 is SNHLY and CDR2 FYNNEI. The CDR3 loop spans 15 amino acids. The CDR3 DNA reads as TGTGCCAGCCTCCCGTGGTCGGTGCCGGGTTCACCCCTCCACTTT. Its translation: CASLPWSVPGSPLHF.

The gene calls are TRBV27 and TRBJ2-1; TRBD2 matches at 15 bases. Germline V CDR1 and CDR2: MNHEY, SMNVEV (reference sequence). The CDR3 is 18 amino acids. The junction had 5 bases not matched to a gene; V was cut back by 5 bases and J by 0 bases. The CDR3 region has the DNA TGTGCCAGCAGTGAGGGACTAGCGGGAGGCTTCTCCTACAATGAGCAGTTCTTC. Translation: CASSEGLAGGFSYNEQFF.

This chain links TRBV29-1 with TRBJ2-3; 7 bases fit TRBD1. The CDR3 runs 14 residues. V gave up 5 bases and J gave up 6 bases; unmatched junction bases: 11. Germline CDR1 reads SQVTM; CDR2 reads ANQGSEA. The CDR3 coding sequence is TGCAGCGTTCCCGGGACAGCGGATCCGGATACGCAGTATTTT. It codes for CSVPGTADPDTQYF.

This chain links TRBV6-2 or TRBV6-3 with TRBJ2-7; 7 bases align to TRBD1. This CDR3 spans 13 amino acids. With V trimmed by 5 bases and J by 6 bases, 7 bases remained unmatched. Looked up from germline, CDR1 is MNHEY and CDR2 is SVGEGT. DNA for the CDR3: TGTGCCAGCAGTCACCGGGACAGCACCGAGCAGTACGTC. It yields the protein CASSHRDSTEQYV.

The chain links TRBV5-1 to TRBJ2-7; D possibly corresponds to TRBD2 (6 bases). Trimming cost V 0 bases and J 4 bases, with 11 bases left between them. Germline values: CDR1 SGHRS, CDR2 YFSETQ. The length of the CDR3 is 14 residues. In DNA, the CDR3 is TGCGCCAGCAGCTTGGGGACTATCAGTTACGAGCAGTACTTC. As protein: CASSLGTISYEQYF.